This T cell receptor (beta chain) was captured in a study of blood T cell dynamics during melanoma immunotherapy. Sequenced by immunoSEQ multiplex PCR; TCRdb stores in-frame clones only, minus some. The data hold about 8,200 clones, with 88% observed a single time. The time point denotes: week 3, after first cycle of checkpoint inhibitor. Trimming stripped 2 bases from V and 6 bases from J, with 22 bases between. The CDR3 has 16 residues. Germline CDR1 reads GTSNPN; CDR2 reads SVGIG (reference sequence). The V and J genes are TRBV30 and TRBJ1-1, with D tentatively TRBD1 (6 bases). The origin of this receptor is a human donor with melanoma. Sample: blood, taken from a patient treated with checkpoint blockade. The DNA for the CDR3 is TGTGCCTGGAGTCATGGGGGAAGTTGGGGGGCAGCTGAAGCTTTCTTT. Its protein product is CAWSHGGSWGAAEAFF.